This T cell receptor (beta chain) was identified during a study of Ad26.COV2.S vaccination and SARS-CoV-2 variants (dated by TCRdb to the early 2020s). As for the study more broadly: Donors in the vaccine arm were drawn from COV1001, a multicentre, randomized, double-blind, placebo-controlled phase I-IIa trial testing Ad26.COV2.S in healthy adults. The TCR-sequenced set comprised about 32 samples: roughly 19 Ad26.COV2.S vaccine recipients, 5 placebo recipients and 8 SARS-CoV-2 convalescent individuals. TCRbeta repertoire sequencing served as the tool for gauging how specific and how broad the SARS-CoV-2-reactive T cell receptors were following Ad26.COV2.S vaccination. Ad26.COV2.S was administered intramuscularly at a dose of 5x10^10 or 1x10^11 viral particles, either as one shot or as two shots given 56 days apart. Trial participants were randomized into five groups of five: low-dose or high-dose Ad26.COV2.S given once or twice, or placebo on both occasions. Throughout the experiments and outcome assessment, investigators stayed blinded to trial group allocation.

The count of this clone is one. What this receptor recognizes is not known. No base qualities exist here, and no much larger clone lies one base off it. Sequences MNHEY (CDR1) and SMNVEV (CDR2) are obtained from the germline V gene (reference sequence). Its CDR3 holds 15 amino acids, cysteine through phenylalanine. Only the CDR3 DNA stays, 45 bases, in frame from base 1. Trimming takes 2 bases off V and 3 bases off J; junction bases not matched to a gene: 6. The sample's treatment or condition label, in plain terms: about 20 received Ad26.COV2.S at low or high dose, single or two shots; several received placebo; per-sample allocation not given. Repertoires of vaccine and placebo recipients were sequenced from samples taken on day 63 after the first injection. In Cohort 1b, roughly 26 adults aged 18-55 years were enrolled at a single site in Boston, USA, between 29 July and 7 August 2020. Ad26.COV2.S was a replication-incompetent adenovirus type 26 vector that expressed a prefusion-stabilized SARS-CoV-2 spike protein derived from the original Wuhan strain.

TCRbeta CDR3 regions were sequenced with the immunoSEQ Assay. After extraction, genomic DNA underwent amplification by bias-controlled multiplex PCR, followed by high-throughput sequencing. The authors processed their data as follows. To quantify the absolute abundance of every unique TCRbeta CDR3 region, sequences were collapsed and filtered. T cell fraction was estimated by normalization of TCRbeta template counts to usable DNA, with usable DNA being measured through amplification of reference genes present in all nucleated cells. Repertoire TCRs were annotated as SARS-CoV-2-specific when V gene, CDR3 amino acid sequence and J gene were exactly matched to a known reactive TCR set. The reference SARS-CoV-2 TCR set was derived from MIRA and filtered for enrichment in COVID-19-positive ImmuneCODE repertoires, a step that removed public or cross-reactive TCRs. Using the MIRA antigens, annotated TCRs were further analysed by specific ORF or by position within an ORF. Depth was the summed frequency of annotated unique rearrangements, while breadth was defined as annotated unique rearrangements over total unique productive rearrangements. Two-sided Wilcoxon rank-sum tests were used to compare TCR breadth between groups. TCRdb re-hosts the immuneACCESS table, in-frame sequences only. Its copies lack some clones; in the studies checked, an unresolved V gene accounts for under half of them, and the cause for the rest is not known. V, J and clone size are taken as reported in that table, and D and trimming were inferred from the DNA itself. The sample includes about 350,000 clones, with roughly 81% observed a single time. The leading ten clones occupy approximately 3.5% of the sample.

Beyond this particular receptor, the publication reports: After vaccination, spike-specific CD8+ and CD4+ T cell responses were reported to show substantial breadth. Compared with placebo recipients, Ad26.COV2.S recipients showed higher spike-specific TCR breadth (P = 0.0014). The study lacked the statistical power to compare responses across vaccine doses or regimens. The authors noted that the TCR breadth and depth analyses may have underestimated total T cell responses. Vaccine and placebo recipients had similar non-spike TCR breadth, a finding consistent with the vaccine containing only spike.

The source was peripheral blood, collected in a trial of Ad26.COV2.S vaccine versus placebo. The TCR sequence derives from a person aged 18-60 years who received the Ad26.COV2.S COVID-19 vaccine or a placebo. The V and J segments used are TRBV27 and TRBJ2-7, and TRBD2 matches 8 of the central bases. CDR3 protein: CASSLAGTSLYEQYF. The DNA sequence follows: TGTGCCAGCAGTTTAGCCGGGACTAGTCTCTACGAGCAGTACTTC.